This T cell receptor beta chain appears in the sequencing data of a study of T cell repertoires in cytomegalovirus infection. Turning to the study itself: CMV epitopes used comprised recently identified HLA-C-restricted ones and well-studied HLA-B-restricted ones. CMV infection together with matching HLA type was indicated by public TCR beta signatures.

This clonotype was seen at least ten times. Its antigen is undetermined. General study results and limits: Clonotype analysis showed dominance of the ex vivo response by HLA-C-restricted CMV-specific TCR beta clonotypes. Accumulated public TCR beta family frequency recognized individuals carrying CMV together with the relevant HLA.

TCRdb re-derived calls from the reads in MiXCR, one entry per CDR3 protein. The table lists roughly 340,000 distinct CDR3 sequences, around 29% of them singletons, with 15% to 25% in the top ten. CDR1 and CDR2 (germline): MDHEN, SYDVKM. This CDR3 is 14 amino acids long. The germline V and J ends were trimmed by 5 bases and 0 bases, with 10 bases remaining between them. V gene TRBV28 combines with J gene TRBJ1-1; weak D call: TRBD1 (5 bases). The material was cultured PBMCs, obtained from culture after CMV antigen stimulation. The TCR comes from a human donor in good health (CMV status not recorded). Some clones in this sample may be carry-over from other donors' samples. CDR3 amino acids: CASSAQGMNTEAFF. In nucleotides, the CDR3 is TGTGCCAGCAGTGCCCAGGGAATGAACACTGAAGCTTTCTTT.